Below, 29 T cell receptor beta chains from the same sample are listed, as sequenced in a study of early T cells in non-severe SARS-CoV-2 infection. TCRdb reprocessed the 5' RACE reads via MiXCR and lists one record per CDR3 protein. The table records tens of thousands of distinct CDR3 sequences, more than 10% of them present only once. The source material was whole blood. The receptor set was obtained from an adult who was a healthcare worker with PCR-confirmed SARS-CoV-2 infection or an uninfected control (not recorded which).

This clonotype showed up many times. This sequence joins TRBV7-8 and TRBJ2-7; D is possibly TRBD2 (6 bases). The germline CDR1 and CDR2 sequences are SGHVS and FQNEAQ. There are 15 residues in the CDR3. Trimming took 1 base from V and 0 from J, leaving 10 bases between them. The CDR3 region is CASSLGRGSSYEQYF. CDR3 DNA: TGTGCCAGCAGCTTAGGGAGGGGCAGCTCCTACGAGCAGTACTTC.

This clonotype was detected ten times or more. V is TRBV5-1 and J is TRBJ2-2, with TRBD1 matching 9 bases. The V segment lost 0 bases and the J segment 4 bases; nucleotides outside the gene matches: 4. The CDR3 totals 16 residues. The germline V gene encodes CDR1 SGHRS and CDR2 YFSETQ. As DNA, the CDR3 is TGCGCCAGCAGCTTGGCTGGGACAGGGACCACCGGGGAGCTGTTTTTT. It codes for CASSLAGTGTTGELFF. The full variable domain, rest sourced from reference TRBV5-1 and TRBJ2-2, is KAGVTQTPRYLIKTRGQQVTLSCSPISGHRSVSWYQQTPGQGLQFLFEYFSETQRNKGNFPGRFSGRQFSNSRSEMNVSTLELGDSALYLCASSLAGTGTTGELFFGEGSRLTVL.

This clonotype turned up a few times. J is TRBJ1-2 and V is TRBV27, with TRBD1 matching over 10 bases. CDR1 is MNHEY and CDR2 is SMNVEV in the germline V gene (reference sequence). V shed 7 bases and J 5 bases; nucleotides not matched to a gene: 13. This CDR3 is built from 16 residues. The CDR3 reads CASNPMGTGVNYGYTF. The CDR3 nucleotides read TGTGCCAGCAACCCCATGGGGACAGGGGTTAATTATGGCTACACCTTC.

This clonotype has at least ten counts. The chain uses TRBV2 and TRBJ2-7; 12 bases are a match to TRBD1. The CDR3 totals 19 residues. V lost 4 bases, J lost 1 base, and 14 bases stayed unmatched. CDR1 is SNHLY, CDR2 FYNNEI, per germline. The CDR3 reads CASSVPGQGASTISYEQYF. DNA for the CDR3: TGTGCCAGCAGTGTACCGGGACAGGGGGCGTCAACTATATCCTACGAGCAGTACTTC.

This clonotype was observed at least ten times. The chain joins TRBV5-5 to TRBJ2-7; 7 nucleotides align to TRBD1. This CDR3 has 15 amino acids. Germline V gene data show CDR1 as SGHKS and CDR2 as YYEKEE (reference sequence). The J segment lost 2 bases and the V segment lost 1 base, leaving 6 bases of the junction unmatched. The CDR3 here is CASSLRDSITYEQYF. CDR3 in DNA: TGTGCCAGCAGCTTGAGGGACAGTATCACCTACGAGCAGTACTTC.

This clonotype was detected a few times. Because the CDR3 is missing its conserved closing phenylalanine or tryptophan, this is likely a read error. J is TRBJ2-1 and V is TRBV7-9; a weak D match, TRBD2 (7 bases). This CDR3 region has 17 residues. Germline CDR1 SEHNR, CDR2 FQNEAQ (reference sequence). Trimming shortened V by 2 bases and J by 7 bases, and 21 bases separated the two germline ends. The CDR3 DNA sequence: TGTGCCAGCAGCTTAACCGGAGGGAGGGGGAGGAAGAATGAGCAGTTCTCC. It specifies CASSLTGGRGRKNEQFS.

This clonotype showed up just a few times. CDR3 bases: TGTGCCACCAGCGGATTGAAAGGGACAGAGGATGGGTATGGCTACACCTTC. This encodes CATSGLKGTEDGYGYTF. The chain uses TRBV24-1 and TRBJ1-2; 7 bases are shared with TRBD1. This CDR3 is built from 17 residues. The germline CDR1 and CDR2 sequences are KGHDR and SFDVKD. V gave up 7 bases and J gave up 5 bases; unmatched junction bases: 18.

This clonotype was detected many times. V is TRBV29-1 and J is TRBJ2-7; 7 nucleotides line up with TRBD1. V shed 4 bases and J 0 bases; nucleotides not matched to a gene: 3. Germline V lookup: CDR1 SQVTM, CDR2 ANQGSEA. This CDR3 spans 13 amino acids. As DNA, the CDR3 is TGCAGCGTTGGGGACAGCAGCTCCTACGAGCAGTACTTC. Its translation: CSVGDSSSYEQYF.

The CDR3 spells CASSSGGTSDTDTQYF. The CDR3 DNA sequence: TGTGCCAGCAGCTCCGGCGGGACTAGCGACACAGATACGCAGTATTTT. The chain employs TRBV7-9 and TRBJ2-3, with 10 bases identical to TRBD2. The CDR3 has 16 amino acids. CDR1 is SEHNR and CDR2 is FQNEAQ in the germline V gene (reference sequence). V lost 4 bases to trimming and J lost 2 bases; unmatched junction nucleotides: 6.

This clonotype was observed many times. V usage is TRBV11-2 and J usage is TRBJ2-7, with 8 bases that match TRBD2. The ends lost 1 base at V and 1 base at J; junction bases unmatched: 3. CDR1 and CDR2 from the germline V gene are SGHAT and FQNNGV. The CDR3 extends over 15 amino acids. The chain's CDR3 is CASSLAASGSYEQYF. CDR3 sequence (DNA): TGTGCCAGCAGCTTAGCAGCTAGCGGGTCCTACGAGCAGTACTTC.

The chain joins TRBV11-3 to TRBJ2-1, with D uncertain. CDR1 is SGHNT and CDR2 is YENEEA in the germline V gene. There are 19 residues in the CDR3. V was shortened by 5 bases and J by 2 bases, with 25 bases between the two germline ends. The CDR3: CASSRLLASQLTPYNEQFF. The CDR3 nucleotides are TGTGCCAGCAGCCGTCTATTAGCCAGCCAGCTAACCCCCTACAATGAGCAGTTCTTC.

This clonotype was seen more than once but under ten times. The CDR3 DNA reads as TGTGCCACCCAACAGGGGCCACGCATCTCGTTGTTTTTT. This sequence encodes CATQQGPRISLFF. V usage is TRBV10-3 and J usage is TRBJ2-2; 7 bases are shared with TRBD1. Germline CDR1 ENHRY, CDR2 SYGVKD. V lost 10 bases and J lost 15; bases outside the gene matches: 17. The CDR3 is 13 residues long.

The chain carries TRBV7-8 and TRBJ1-6; 11 bases fit TRBD1. The germline V gene has CDR1 SGHVS and CDR2 FQNEAQ. This CDR3 is built from 15 residues. Trimming cost V 2 bases and J 10 bases; bases outside gene matches: 4. Here the CDR3 reads CASSLRGQGESPLHF. Written as DNA, the CDR3 is TGTGCCAGCAGCTTACGGGGACAGGGGGAATCACCCCTCCACTTT.

This clonotype was detected only a few times. This rearrangement joins TRBV11-2 to TRBJ2-7, with 7 positions matching TRBD2. Looked up from germline, CDR1 is SGHAT and CDR2 is FQNNGV. The CDR3 runs to 15 residues. V shed 5 bases and J 0 bases; nucleotides not matched to a gene: 7. This chain's CDR3 is CASSPILAVSYEQYF. CDR3 coding DNA: TGTGCCAGCAGCCCCATTCTAGCGGTCTCCTACGAGCAGTACTTC.

At least ten counts were recorded for this clonotype. The V call is TRBV29-1, the J call TRBJ2-7; 11 positions match TRBD2. Germline V gene data show CDR1 as SQVTM and CDR2 as ANQGSEA. This CDR3 is built from 16 residues. Germline trimming cut 1 base from V and 2 bases from J; bases unmatched to any gene: 7. The CDR3 DNA reads TGCAGCGTTGAAGTCAAACCTAGCGGGAGGACCTACGAGCAGTACTTC. Encoded protein: CSVEVKPSGRTYEQYF.

This clonotype was observed at least ten times. This chain uses TRBV5-6 with TRBJ1-2; TRBD1 might be the D (6 bases). Germline V gene data show CDR1 as SGHDT and CDR2 as YYEEEE. With 5 bases removed from V and 4 bases from J, the gap between germline ends came to 15 bases. The CDR3 has 14 residues. The CDR3 coding sequence is TGTGCCAGCAGAAGGACAGCCCGTTTCTATGGCTACACCTTC. Protein product: CASRRTARFYGYTF.

This clonotype turned up a few times. This sequence joins TRBV20-1 and TRBJ2-7; D gene uncertain. Germline-derived CDR1 and CDR2 are DFQATT and SNEGSKA (reference sequence). Trimming shortened V by 6 bases and J by 2 bases, and 14 bases separated the two germline ends. The CDR3 contains 13 residues. This CDR3 reads CSALTGSTYEQYF. CDR3 DNA: TGCAGTGCGTTAACCGGATCAACCTACGAGCAGTACTTC.

This clonotype was observed a handful of times. This chain connects TRBV29-1 to TRBJ1-5; TRBD1 might be the D (6 bases). The germline V gene encodes CDR1 SQVTM and CDR2 ANQGSEA. Trimming took off 4 bases at V and 6 bases at J, with 13 bases between the two ends. The CDR3 is 13 amino acids. CDR3 nucleotides: TGCAGCGTTGGGGGGCGGGGGAGTCAGCCCCAGCATTTT. Its translation is CSVGGRGSQPQHF.

This chain joins TRBV7-2 and TRBJ2-3; D call uncertain. CDR1 and CDR2 from the germline V gene are SGHTA and FQGNSA. The CDR3 contains 14 residues. V was shortened by 1 base and J by 4 bases, with 9 bases between the two germline ends. The CDR3 DNA sequence: TGTGCCAGCAGCTTAGTTGGCGGAGCAGATACGCAGTATTTT. Protein: CASSLVGGADTQYF.

The table lists this clonotype with many counts. The chain carries TRBV12-3 or TRBV12-4 and TRBJ2-5; possible D gene TRBD1, 7 bases. The CDR3 is 14 amino acids. Trimming left V 6 bases short and J 6 bases short, with 17 bases between. Here the CDR3 DNA reads TGTGCCAGCAGGACAGGGACTCGTGTTAAGACCCAGTACTTC. It translates to CASRTGTRVKTQYF.

This clonotype was counted at least ten times. This sequence joins TRBV6-2 or TRBV6-3 and TRBJ2-1, with D possibly being TRBD1 or TRBD2 (5 bases each). The CDR3 covers 17 residues. Germline CDR1 MNHEY, CDR2 SVGEGT. Trimming shortened V by 6 bases and J by 2 bases, and 20 bases separated the two germline ends. The DNA of the CDR3 is TGTGCCAGCAGGACCACGAATTCTTCGGGACCCTACAATGAGCAGTTCTTC. This codes for CASRTTNSSGPYNEQFF.

The V and J genes are TRBV6-5 and TRBJ2-1, with TRBD2 identical over 7 bases. The CDR3 is made up of 14 amino acids. Germline assignment: CDR1 MNHEY and CDR2 SVGAGI. With V trimmed by 0 bases and J by 5 bases, 1 base remained unmatched. The CDR3, as DNA: TGTGCCAGCAGTTACTCGGGAGGGAACAATGAGCAGTTCTTC. Translating it yields CASSYSGGNNEQFF.

This clonotype was counted many times. CDR3 bases: TGTGCCAGCAGCCCCCTGGGGATGAACACTGAAGCTTTCTTT. This sequence encodes CASSPLGMNTEAFF. The gene calls are TRBV5-6 and TRBJ1-1; no reliable D call. Germline assignment: CDR1 SGHDT and CDR2 YYEEEE. The V end was cut by 4 bases, the J end by 0 bases, with 10 bases between. The CDR3 is made up of 14 amino acids.

This clonotype was seen more than once but under ten times. The V gene is TRBV20-1, the J gene TRBJ2-3; a possible D gene is TRBD2 (6 bases). The germline gives CDR1 DFQATT, CDR2 SNEGSKA (reference sequence). Trimming left V 2 bases short and J 9 bases short, with 15 bases between. The CDR3 spans 13 residues. This chain's CDR3 is CSARMTSSGTQYF. For the CDR3, the DNA is TGCAGTGCTAGAATGACTTCGAGCGGGACGCAGTATTTT.

This clonotype was observed at least ten times. V usage is TRBV11-2 and J usage is TRBJ1-1; D remains ambiguous. This CDR3 has 13 amino acids. Trimming took off 4 bases at V and 0 bases at J, with 6 bases between the two ends. Germline V gene lookup returns CDR1 SGHAT and CDR2 FQNNGV. CDR3 DNA: TGTGCCAGCAGCTGGGCGGTGAACACTGAAGCTTTCTTT. This encodes CASSWAVNTEAFF.

A few counts support this clonotype. The J gene is TRBJ1-6, the V gene TRBV2; D gene uncertain. Germline V gives CDR1 SNHLY, CDR2 FYNNEI. V lost 1 base and J lost 5, with 9 bases in between. CDR3 size: 15 residues. In DNA form, the CDR3 reads TGTGCCAGCAGTGAAGAGGAGCTGGATAATTCACCCCTCCACTTT. It encodes CASSEEELDNSPLHF.

This clonotype turned up a few times. This chain joins TRBV27 and TRBJ1-5, with 8 bases aligning to TRBD1. V was pared by 6 bases and J by 1 base, with 5 bases of the junction left unmatched. The CDR3 sequence is 15 residues long. Germline CDR1 reads MNHEY; CDR2 reads SMNVEV (reference sequence). In DNA form, the CDR3 reads TGTGCCAGCAGCCCGGACAGGGCAAGCAATCAGCCCCAGCATTTT. It codes for CASSPDRASNQPQHF.

This clonotype was counted between two and nine times. The V gene is TRBV5-8, the J gene TRBJ2-3; 7 bases map to TRBD2. The V segment lost 4 bases and the J segment 3 bases; nucleotides outside the gene matches: 5. Per the germline V gene, CDR1 is SGHTS and CDR2 is YDEGEE. The length of the CDR3 is 14 residues. For the CDR3, the DNA is TGTGCCAGCAGCGCTAGCGGACGAACAGATACGCAGTATTTT. Encoded protein: CASSASGRTDTQYF.

This chain connects TRBV27 to TRBJ2-5; no clear D gene. Germline assignment: CDR1 MNHEY and CDR2 SMNVEV (reference sequence). Trimming cost V 2 bases and J 3 bases, with 10 bases left between them. The CDR3 is 14 amino acids. The CDR3 DNA is TGTGCCAGCAGTTTAGGGATCAGAAAAGAGACCCAGTACTTC. This translates into CASSLGIRKETQYF.